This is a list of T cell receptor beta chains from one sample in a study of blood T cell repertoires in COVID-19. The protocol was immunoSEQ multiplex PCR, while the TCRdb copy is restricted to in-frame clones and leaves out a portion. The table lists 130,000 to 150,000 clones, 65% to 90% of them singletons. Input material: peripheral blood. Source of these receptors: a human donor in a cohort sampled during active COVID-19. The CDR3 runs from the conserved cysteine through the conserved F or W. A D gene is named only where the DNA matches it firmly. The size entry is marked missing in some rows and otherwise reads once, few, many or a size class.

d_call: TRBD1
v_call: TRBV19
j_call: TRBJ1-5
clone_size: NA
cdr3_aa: CASRGQQGADSNQPQHF
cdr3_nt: TGTGCCAGTAGGGGGCAACAGGGGGCGGATAGCAATCAGCCCCAGCATTTT

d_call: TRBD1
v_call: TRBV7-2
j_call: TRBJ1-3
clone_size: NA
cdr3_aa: CASSPRDSSGNTIYF
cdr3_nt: TGTGCCAGCAGCCCGAGGGACAGCTCTGGAAACACCATATATTTT

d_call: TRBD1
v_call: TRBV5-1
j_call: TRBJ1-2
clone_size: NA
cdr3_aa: CASTSRAETGPSRRGYTF
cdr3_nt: TGCGCCAGCACCTCCCGGGCCGAGACAGGGCCGTCCAGGCGGGGCTACACCTTC

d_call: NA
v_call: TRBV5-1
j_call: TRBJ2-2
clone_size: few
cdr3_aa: CASSLDVSGNTGELFF
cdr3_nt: TGCGCCAGCAGCTTGGATGTTAGCGGGAACACCGGGGAGCTGTTTTTT

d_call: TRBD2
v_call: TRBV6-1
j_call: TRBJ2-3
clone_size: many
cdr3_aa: CASSEWGTSGTDTQYF
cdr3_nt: TGTGCCAGCAGTGAATGGGGGACTAGCGGCACAGATACGCAGTATTTT

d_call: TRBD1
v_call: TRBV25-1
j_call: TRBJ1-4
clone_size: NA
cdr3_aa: CASSESDRALEKLFF
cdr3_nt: TGTGCCAGCAGTGAATCGGACAGGGCCTTGGAAAAACTGTTTTTT

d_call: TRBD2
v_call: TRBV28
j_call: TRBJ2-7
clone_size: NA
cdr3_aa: CASTRRTSLSYEQYF
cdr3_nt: TGTGCCAGCACTCGACGGACTAGCCTCTCCTACGAGCAGTACTTC

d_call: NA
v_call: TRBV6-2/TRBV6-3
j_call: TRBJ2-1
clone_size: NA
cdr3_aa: CASSYSHRFRGARNEQFF
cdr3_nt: TGTGCCAGCAGTTACTCCCATCGATTTCGGGGGGCGAGGAATGAGCAGTTCTTC

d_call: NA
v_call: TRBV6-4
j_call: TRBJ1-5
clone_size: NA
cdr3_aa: CASSEQTNQPQHF
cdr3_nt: TGTGCCAGCAGTGAACAAACCAATCAGCCCCAGCATTTT

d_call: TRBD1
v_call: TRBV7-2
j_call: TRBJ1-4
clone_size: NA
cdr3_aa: CASSRGQGDEKLFF
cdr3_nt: TGTGCCAGCAGCCGGGGACAGGGCGATGAAAAACTGTTTTTT

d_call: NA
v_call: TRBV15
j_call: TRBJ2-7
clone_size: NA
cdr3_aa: CATSRDVQGGEQYF
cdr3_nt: TGTGCCACCAGCAGAGATGTCCAGGGAGGTGAGCAGTACTTC

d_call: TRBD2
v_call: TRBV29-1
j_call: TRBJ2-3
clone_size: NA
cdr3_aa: CSVAGRATDTQYF
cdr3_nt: TGCAGCGTTGCCGGGAGGGCCACAGATACGCAGTATTTT

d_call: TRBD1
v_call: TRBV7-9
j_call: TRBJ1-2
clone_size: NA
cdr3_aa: CASSLDGRGDYGYTF
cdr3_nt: TGTGCCAGCAGCTTAGATGGCAGGGGGGACTATGGCTACACCTTC

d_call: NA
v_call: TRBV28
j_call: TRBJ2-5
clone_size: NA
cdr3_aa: CASSSPRGSGETQYF
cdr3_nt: TGTGCCAGCAGTTCACCCAGGGGAAGCGGAGAGACCCAGTACTTC

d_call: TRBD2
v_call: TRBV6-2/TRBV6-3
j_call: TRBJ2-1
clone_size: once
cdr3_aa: CASSTLAGRSYNEQFF
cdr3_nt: TGTGCCAGCAGTACTCTAGCGGGGCGCTCCTACAATGAGCAGTTCTTC

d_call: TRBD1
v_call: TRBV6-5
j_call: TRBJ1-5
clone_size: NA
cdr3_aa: CASRMTGGSNQPQHF
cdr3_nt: TGTGCCAGCAGGATGACAGGGGGAAGCAATCAGCCCCAGCATTTT

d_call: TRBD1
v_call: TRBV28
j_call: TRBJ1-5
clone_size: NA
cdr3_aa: CASSLSPGQGALPNQPQHF
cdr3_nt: TGTGCCAGCAGTTTATCCCCCGGACAGGGGGCGCTTCCCAATCAGCCCCAGCATTTT

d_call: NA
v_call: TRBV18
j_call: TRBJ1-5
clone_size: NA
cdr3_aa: CASSPGDRRYSNQPQHF
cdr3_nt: TGTGCCAGCTCACCAGGTGACAGGCGGTATAGCAATCAGCCCCAGCATTTT

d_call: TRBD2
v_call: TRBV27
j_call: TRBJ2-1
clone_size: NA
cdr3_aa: CASGRRLAEQYNEQFF
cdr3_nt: TGTGCCAGCGGCCGTCGACTAGCGGAGCAATACAATGAGCAGTTCTTC

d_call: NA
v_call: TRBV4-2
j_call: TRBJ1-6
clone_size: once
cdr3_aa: CASSQDRQNNSPLHF
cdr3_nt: TGTGCCAGCAGCCAAGACCGACAGAATAATTCACCCCTCCACTTT

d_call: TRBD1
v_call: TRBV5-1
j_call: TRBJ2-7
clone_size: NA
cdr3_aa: CASFETGGSLTYEQYF
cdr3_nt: TGCGCCAGCTTCGAGACAGGGGGCTCATTAACCTACGAGCAGTACTTC

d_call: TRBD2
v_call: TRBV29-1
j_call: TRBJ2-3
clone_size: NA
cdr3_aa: CSVAAGADTQYF
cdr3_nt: TGCAGCGTTGCAGCGGGAGCAGATACGCAGTATTTT

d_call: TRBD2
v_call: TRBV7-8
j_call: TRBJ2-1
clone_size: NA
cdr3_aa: CASSSDTSGRGYNEQFF
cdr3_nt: TGTGCCAGCAGCTCAGATACTAGCGGGAGGGGCTACAATGAGCAGTTCTTC

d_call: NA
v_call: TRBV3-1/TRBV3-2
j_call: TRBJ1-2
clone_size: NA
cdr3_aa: CASSQLLSPGGPAGYTF
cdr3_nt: TGTGCCAGCAGCCAACTTCTTTCCCCCGGGGGGCCCGCTGGCTACACCTTC

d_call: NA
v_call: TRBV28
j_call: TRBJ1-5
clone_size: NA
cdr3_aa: CASTPPPSGDQPQHF
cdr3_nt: TGTGCCAGCACCCCCCCTCCATCGGGGGATCAGCCCCAGCATTTT

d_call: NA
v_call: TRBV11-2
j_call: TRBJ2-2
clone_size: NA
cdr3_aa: CASSQTVNTGELFF
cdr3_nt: TGTGCCAGCAGCCAAACAGTAAACACCGGGGAGCTGTTTTTT

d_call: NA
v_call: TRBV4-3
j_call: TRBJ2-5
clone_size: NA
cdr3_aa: CASSQDVAGRTETRDQETQYF
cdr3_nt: TGCGCCAGCAGCCAAGATGTGGCTGGTCGGACAGAGACCCGGGACCAAGAGACCCAGTACTTC

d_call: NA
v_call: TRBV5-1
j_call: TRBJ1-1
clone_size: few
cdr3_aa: CASTTSGVNTEAFF
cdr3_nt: TGCGCCAGCACTACCTCCGGGGTGAACACTGAAGCTTTCTTT

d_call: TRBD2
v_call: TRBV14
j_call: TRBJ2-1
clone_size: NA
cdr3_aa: CASSSLAGGGRSYNEQFF
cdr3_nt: TGTGCCAGCAGCAGTCTAGCGGGAGGAGGACGCTCCTACAATGAGCAGTTCTTC

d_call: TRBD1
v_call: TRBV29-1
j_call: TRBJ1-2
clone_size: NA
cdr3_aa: CSVDGAGGHFYGYTF
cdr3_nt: TGCAGCGTTGACGGGGCAGGGGGGCACTTCTATGGCTACACCTTC

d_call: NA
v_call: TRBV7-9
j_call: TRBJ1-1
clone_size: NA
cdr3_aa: CASSLRRDTEAFF
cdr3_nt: TGTGCCAGCAGCTTAAGGAGGGACACTGAAGCTTTCTTT

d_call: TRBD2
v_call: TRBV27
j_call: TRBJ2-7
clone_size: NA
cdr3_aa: CATSMGSGAAYEQYF
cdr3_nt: TGTGCCACCTCAATGGGAAGCGGGGCAGCCTACGAGCAGTACTTC

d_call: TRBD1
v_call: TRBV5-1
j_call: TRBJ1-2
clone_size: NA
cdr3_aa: CASRKSTGTTYGYTF
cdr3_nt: TGCGCCAGCAGGAAATCGACAGGGACCACTTATGGCTACACCTTC

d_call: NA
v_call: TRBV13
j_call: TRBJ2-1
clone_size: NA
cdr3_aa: CASSKHTSTGDSSYNEQFF
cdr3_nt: TGTGCCAGCAGCAAACACACCTCGACAGGCGATAGCTCCTACAATGAGCAGTTCTTC

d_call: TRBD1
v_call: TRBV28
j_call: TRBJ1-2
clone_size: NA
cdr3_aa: CASSRTGYNYGYTF
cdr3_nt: TGTGCCAGCAGTAGGACAGGGTATAACTATGGCTACACCTTC

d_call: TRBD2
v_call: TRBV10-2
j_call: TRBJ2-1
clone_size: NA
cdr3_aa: CASSSGGNYNEQFF
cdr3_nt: TGCGCCAGCAGTAGCGGGGGAAACTACAATGAGCAGTTCTTC

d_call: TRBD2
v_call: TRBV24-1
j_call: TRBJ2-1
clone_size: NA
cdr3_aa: CATNLAGKSTEQFF
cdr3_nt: TGTGCCACCAATCTAGCGGGAAAGTCCACTGAGCAGTTCTTC

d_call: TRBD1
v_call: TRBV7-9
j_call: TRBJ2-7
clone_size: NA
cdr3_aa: CASSLVTGTGTYEQYF
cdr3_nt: TGTGCCAGCAGCTTAGTCACCGGGACAGGGACCTACGAGCAGTACTTC

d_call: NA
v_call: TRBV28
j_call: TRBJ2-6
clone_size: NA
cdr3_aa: CASRYSGANVLTF
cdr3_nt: TGTGCCAGCAGATACTCTGGGGCCAACGTCCTGACTTTC

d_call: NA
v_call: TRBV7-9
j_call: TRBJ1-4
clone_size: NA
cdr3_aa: CASSAGQSTNEKLFF
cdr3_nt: TGTGCCAGCAGCGCCGGACAGTCAACTAATGAAAAACTGTTTTTT

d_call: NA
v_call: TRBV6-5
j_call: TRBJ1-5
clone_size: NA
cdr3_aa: CASSITQGSNQPQHF
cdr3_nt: TGTGCCAGCAGTATAACCCAGGGGTCCAATCAGCCCCAGCATTTT

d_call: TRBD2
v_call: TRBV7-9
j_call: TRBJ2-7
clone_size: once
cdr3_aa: CASSLGGRTYYEQYF
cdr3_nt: TGTGCCAGCAGCTTAGGCGGGAGGACCTACTACGAGCAGTACTTC

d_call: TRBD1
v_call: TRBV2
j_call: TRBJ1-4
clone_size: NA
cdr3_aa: CASRGQYNEKLFF
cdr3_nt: TGTGCTAGTAGGGGACAGTATAATGAAAAACTGTTTTTT

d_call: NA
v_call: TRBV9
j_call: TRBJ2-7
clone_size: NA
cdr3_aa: CASSGLGGYEQYF
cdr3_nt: TGTGCCAGCAGCGGTCTCGGAGGCTACGAGCAGTACTTC